In this sample, the clone carrying this TCR beta chain turned up once. The CDR3 consists of 14 residues. CDR1 and CDR2 from the germline V gene are SGHRS and YFSETQ. Trimming removed 3 bases from V and 1 base from J, with 10 bases in between. The data were obtained in a study of blood T cell repertoires in COVID-19. The wider study: Acute-phase and convalescent COVID-19 samples originated in the United States, Italy and Spain.

Authors' analysis steps: It was from reference gene primer amplification that nucleated cell counts were estimated. Data came from immunoSEQ multiplex PCR; TCRdb stores just in-frame clones and leaves some out. The V and J calls and clone size were taken over from that table, and D and trimming were inferred from the DNA. The table records under 85,000 clones, roughly four fifths of them present only once. Material: peripheral blood. The rearrangement joins TRBV5-1 to TRBJ1-1; the D gene is possibly TRBD1 (5 bases). This receptor was obtained from a man aged 25-45 years with COVID-19, enrolled during active disease. The CDR3 nucleotides read TGCGCCAGCAGCTGGCAGGGTGGGAACACTGAAGCTTTCTTT. It yields the protein CASSWQGGNTEAFF.